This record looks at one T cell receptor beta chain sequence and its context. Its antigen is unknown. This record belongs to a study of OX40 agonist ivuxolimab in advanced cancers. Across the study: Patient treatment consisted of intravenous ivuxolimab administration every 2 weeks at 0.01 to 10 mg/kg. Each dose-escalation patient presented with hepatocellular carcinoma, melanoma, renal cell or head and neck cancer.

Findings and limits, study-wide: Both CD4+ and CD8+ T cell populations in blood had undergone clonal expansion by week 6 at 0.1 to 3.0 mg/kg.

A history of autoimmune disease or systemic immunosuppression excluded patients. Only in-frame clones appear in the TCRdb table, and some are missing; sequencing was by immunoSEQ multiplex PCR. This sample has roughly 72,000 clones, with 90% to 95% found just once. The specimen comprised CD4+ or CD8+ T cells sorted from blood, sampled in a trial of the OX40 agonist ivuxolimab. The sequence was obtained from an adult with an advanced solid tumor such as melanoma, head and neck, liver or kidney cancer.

CDR3 in DNA: TGTGCCAGCAGTTCCCGGGGGTCCTACAATGAGCAGTTCTTC. Translation gives CASSSRGSYNEQFF. The chain carries TRBV27 and TRBJ2-1; possible D gene TRBD2, 6 bases. From germline, CDR1 is MNHEY and CDR2 SMNVEV (reference sequence). The CDR3 extends over 14 amino acids. V lost 4 bases to trimming and J lost 1 base, with 8 bases between them.